The T cell receptor (beta chain) described here comes from a study of metastatic and nonmetastatic thyroid tumors. Study-wide context: Comparative analysis of repertoires was undertaken across blood and tumor or nodule tissue obtained from malignant and benign thyroid patients.

V shed 5 bases, J shed 3 bases, and the junction held 2 bases outside the gene matches. Germline V CDR1 and CDR2: DFQATT, SNEGSKA (reference sequence). The CDR3 runs to 13 residues. Using MiXCR, TCRdb re-called clones from the PCR reads. The sample lists 25,000 to 35,000 clones, more than 20% occurring once. Each patient went into thyroid surgery without having received any treatment. This clone was observed a handful of times. Antigen specificity is unknown. Study-level points and caveats: Benign nodules reportedly had significantly lower TCR beta diversity than malignant thyroid tumors in blood and tumor.

The sample taken for sequencing was blood. V gene TRBV20-1 combines with J gene TRBJ2-5; 11 bases match TRBD2. The origin of this receptor is a female donor with papillary thyroid cancer or a benign thyroid nodule (not recorded which). Some clones in this sample may be carry-over from other donors' samples. The CDR3 region is CSASLAGEETQYF. The CDR3 DNA follows: TGCAGTGCTTCACTAGCGGGAGAAGAGACCCAGTACTTC.